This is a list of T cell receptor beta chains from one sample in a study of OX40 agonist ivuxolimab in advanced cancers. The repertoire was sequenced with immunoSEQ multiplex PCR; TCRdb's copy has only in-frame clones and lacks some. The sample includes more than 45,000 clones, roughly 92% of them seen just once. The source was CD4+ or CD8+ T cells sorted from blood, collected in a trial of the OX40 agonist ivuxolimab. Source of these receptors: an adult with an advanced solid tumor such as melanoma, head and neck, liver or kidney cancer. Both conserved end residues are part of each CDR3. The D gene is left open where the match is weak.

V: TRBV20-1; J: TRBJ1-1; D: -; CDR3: CSARDNTEAFF
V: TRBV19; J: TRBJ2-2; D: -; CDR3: CASSLGKGIISGELFF
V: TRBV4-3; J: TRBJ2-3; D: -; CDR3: CASSQDYAASTDTQYF
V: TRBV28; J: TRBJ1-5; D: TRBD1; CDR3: CASSLELGGPWPQHF
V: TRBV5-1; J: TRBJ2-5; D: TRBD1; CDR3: CASSNRDRGRETQYF
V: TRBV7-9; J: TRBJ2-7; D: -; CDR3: CASSLSTATYEQYF
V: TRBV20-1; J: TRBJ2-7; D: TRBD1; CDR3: CSASTGNEQYF
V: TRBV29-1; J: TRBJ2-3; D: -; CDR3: CSVDGLAGRGAGTDTQYF
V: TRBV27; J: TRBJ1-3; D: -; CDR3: CASSLAPLGSGNTIYF
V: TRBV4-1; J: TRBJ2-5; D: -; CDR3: CASSQVDPSPQYF
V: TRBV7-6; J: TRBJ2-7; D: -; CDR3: CASSLHGQTYEQYF
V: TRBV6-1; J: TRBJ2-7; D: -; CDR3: CASSAQNSQYEQYF
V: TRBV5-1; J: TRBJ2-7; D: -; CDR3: CASSFTGYDEQYF
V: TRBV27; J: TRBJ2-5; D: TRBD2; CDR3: CASSLAGGMGGETQYF
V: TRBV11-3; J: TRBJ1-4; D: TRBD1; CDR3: CASSSGQGFEKLFF
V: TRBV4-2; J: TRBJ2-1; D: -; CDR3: CASSQEERSYNEQFF
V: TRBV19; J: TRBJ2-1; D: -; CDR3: CASSIGGYNEQFF
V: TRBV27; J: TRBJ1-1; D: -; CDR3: CASSLSPGTPGTEAFF
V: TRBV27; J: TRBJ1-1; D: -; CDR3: CASSNRGTEAFF
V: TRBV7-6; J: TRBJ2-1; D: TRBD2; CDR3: CASSLRAGGDYNEQFF
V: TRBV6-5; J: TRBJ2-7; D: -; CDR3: CASSPTASSSYEQYF
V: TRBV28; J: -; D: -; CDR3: CASRDLDSYEQYF
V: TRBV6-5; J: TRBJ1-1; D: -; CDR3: CASSPPGEQTEAFF
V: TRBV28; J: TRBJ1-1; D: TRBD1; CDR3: CASSFGVEGQFAEAFF
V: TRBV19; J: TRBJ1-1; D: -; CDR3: CASTPRGREFVDTEAFF
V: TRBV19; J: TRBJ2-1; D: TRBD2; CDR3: CASRVAGGPGEQFF
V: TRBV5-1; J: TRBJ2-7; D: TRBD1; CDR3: CASSPRDRSYEQYF
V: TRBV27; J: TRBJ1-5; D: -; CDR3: CASSLSTDSNQPQHF
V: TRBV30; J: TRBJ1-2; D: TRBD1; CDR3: CAWTYPQGSYGYTF
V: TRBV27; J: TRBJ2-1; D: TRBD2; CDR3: CASSPPGGRASNEQFF
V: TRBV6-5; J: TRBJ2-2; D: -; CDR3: CASSYSGVVELFF
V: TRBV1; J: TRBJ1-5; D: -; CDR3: CTSSRNGQGPGQPQHF
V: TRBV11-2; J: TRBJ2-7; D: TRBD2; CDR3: CASSYTLAGDYEQYF
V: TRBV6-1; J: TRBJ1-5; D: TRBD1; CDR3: CASSPGQGIIEPQHF
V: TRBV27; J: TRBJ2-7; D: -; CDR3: CASSFPSGEQYF
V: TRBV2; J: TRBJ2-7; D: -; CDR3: CASSDPSSYEQYF
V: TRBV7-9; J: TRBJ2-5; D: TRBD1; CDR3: CASSLRQGRETQYF
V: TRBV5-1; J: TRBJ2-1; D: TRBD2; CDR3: CASSLFLAGVGEQFF
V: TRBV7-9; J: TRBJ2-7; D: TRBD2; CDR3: CASSFGTSGSSYEQYF
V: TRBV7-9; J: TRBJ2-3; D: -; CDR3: CASSLQGTDTQYF
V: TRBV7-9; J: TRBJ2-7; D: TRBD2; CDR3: CASRGGVESEQYF
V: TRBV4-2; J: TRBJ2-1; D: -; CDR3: CASSLQGRSSYNEQFF
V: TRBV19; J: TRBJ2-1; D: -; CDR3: CASSPSGYSYNEQFF
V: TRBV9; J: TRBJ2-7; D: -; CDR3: CASSVENRPVDEQYF
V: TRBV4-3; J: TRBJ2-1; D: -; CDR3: CASSQGVGGGRNEQFF
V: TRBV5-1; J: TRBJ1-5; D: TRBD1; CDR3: CASSLGRGRIDQPQHF
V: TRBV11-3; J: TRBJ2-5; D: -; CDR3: CASSSASDGQETQYF
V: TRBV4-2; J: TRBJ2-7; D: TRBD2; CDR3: CASSLATSGRTDEQYF
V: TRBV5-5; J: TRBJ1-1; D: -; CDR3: CASSLGPVEAFF
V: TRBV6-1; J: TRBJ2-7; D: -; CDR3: CASSEREFSYEQYF
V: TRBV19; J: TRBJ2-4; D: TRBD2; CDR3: CASSLTTSGAAKNIQYF
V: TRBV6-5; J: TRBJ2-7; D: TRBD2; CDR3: CASRPLAEAYEQYF
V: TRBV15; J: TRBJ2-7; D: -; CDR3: CATSRDSGTQNEQYF